These 21 T cell receptor beta chains were all obtained from the same sample, sequenced in a study of tumor-infiltrating lymphocytes in primary liver carcinoma. Unsorted whole blood yielded blood RNA, and germline DNA was extracted as well. Starting material of 400 to 600 ng total RNA yielded TCR beta cDNA via a constant-region primer. Library construction for TCR beta comprised three nested multiplex PCR rounds performed with slightly modified ARM-PCR. The first two PCR rounds used TRBV1-TRBV30 forward primers with a C-beta reverse primer, about 10 cycles each. TCRdb fed the multiplex PCR reads into MiXCR, producing one record per CDR3 protein. The table records 300,000 to 400,000 distinct CDR3 sequences, 65% of them present only once. The sample consisted of peripheral blood. Receptor source: a man in his forties or fifties with primary liver carcinoma and hepatitis B virus infection.

In its sample, this clonotype was seen once. A much larger clone is a single base away; this may be a read error. V usage is TRBV4-2 and J usage is TRBJ2-6; TRBD1 is a possible D gene (6 bases). The CDR3 extends over 19 amino acids. V lost 0 bases and J lost 0, with 15 bases in between. Germline loops: CDR1 LGHNA, CDR2 YNFKEQ. The CDR3 DNA sequence: TGTGCCAGCAGCCAAGATCCGGGACATTACGGCTCTGGGGCCAACGTCCTGACTTTC. As protein: CASSQDPGHYGSGANVLTF.

This clonotype appeared a few times. This may come from a read error, since a much larger clone is one base off. V and J are TRBV4-3 and TRBJ2-3; D is unresolved. The CDR3 consists of 16 residues. CDR1 and CDR2 from the germline V gene are LGHNA and YSLEER. Here the CDR3 reads CASSQDGGSSTDMQYF. In DNA form, the CDR3 reads TGCGCCAGCAGCCAAGACGGCGGATCCTCCACAGATATGCAGTATTTT.

Only a few counts were recorded for this clonotype. The V gene is TRBV7-2, the J gene TRBJ2-3, with a possible D match to TRBD2 (5 bases). Germline CDR1 reads SGHTA; CDR2 reads FQGNSA. The CDR3 spans 13 residues. Trimming shortened V by 2 bases and J by 5 bases, and 8 bases separated the two germline ends. The chain's CDR3 is CASSLNEGDTQYF. The DNA of the CDR3 is TGTGCCAGCAGCTTAAACGAGGGAGATACGCAGTATTTT. The whole variable domain, remainder taken from reference TRBV7-2 and TRBJ2-3, is GAGVSQSPSNKVTEKGKDVELRCDPISGHTALYWYRQSLGQGLEFLIYFQGNSAPDKSGLPSDRFSAERTGGSVSTLTIQRTQQEDSAVYLCASSLNEGDTQYFGPGTRLTVL.

This clonotype was recorded at least ten times. V gene TRBV5-5 combines with J gene TRBJ1-6; the D is unclear. V was clipped by 3 bases and J by 6 bases, with 13 bases between them. Germline lookup yields CDR1 SGHKS and CDR2 YYEKEE (reference sequence). The length of the CDR3 is 15 residues. CDR3 DNA sequence: TGTGCCAGCAGCTCCTGGACTCTTGGTAATTCACCCCTCCACTTT. This codes for CASSSWTLGNSPLHF.

There are a few counts of this clonotype. This sequence joins TRBV28 and TRBJ2-1; D remains unclear. CDR1 and CDR2 (germline): MDHEN, SYDVKM. V lost 7 bases and J 2 bases, leaving 27 bases between the germline ends. The CDR3 loop spans 19 amino acids. The CDR3 is CASIGRAERRMRPYNEQFF. CDR3 DNA: TGTGCCAGCATAGGAAGGGCGGAGCGTAGAATGAGACCCTACAATGAGCAGTTCTTC.

About this clonotype itself: A much larger clone is a single base away; this may be a read error. This rearrangement joins TRBV29-1 to TRBJ2-3, with TRBD2 matching over 11 bases. CDR1 and CDR2 (germline): SQVTM, ANQGSEA. This CDR3 region has 17 residues. The DNA of the CDR3 is TGCAGCGATGAAAGGTCCCGACTAGCGGGAACCACAGATACGCAGTATTTT. Amino acids: CSDERSRLAGTTDTQYF.

Concerning this clonotype itself: One base away lies a much larger clone, so this may be a sequencing read error. The V and J genes are TRBV5-6 and TRBJ2-2, with D perhaps matching TRBD2 (5 bases). The CDR3 spans 12 residues. Germline V gives CDR1 SGHDT, CDR2 YYEEEE. The CDR3 region has the DNA TGTGCCAGCAGCCACAACACCGGGGAGCTGCTTTTT. Its translation: CASSHNTGELLF.

With regard to this clonotype: This could be a read error, since a much larger clone is one nucleotide away. The chain recombines TRBV12-3 or TRBV12-4 with TRBJ1-2; D gene unclear. CDR3 length equals 13 residues. V was pared by 8 bases and J by 8 bases, with 18 bases between. The CDR3: CASGSRSPEGYTF. The CDR3 DNA sequence: TGTGCCAGCGGCTCCCGGAGTCCCGAGGGCTACACCTTC.

In its sample, this clonotype was seen many times. V gene TRBV4-2 combines with J gene TRBJ2-1; the D gene could be TRBD1 or TRBD2 (5 bases each). Per the germline V gene, CDR1 is LGHNA and CDR2 is YNFKEQ. The CDR3 runs 18 residues. V gave up 1 base and J gave up 0 bases, with 16 bases separating them. This chain's CDR3 is CASSQARGEGSSYNEQFF. The CDR3 DNA sequence: TGTGCCAGCAGCCAAGCCAGAGGGGAAGGGAGCTCCTACAATGAGCAGTTCTTC.

Notes on this clonotype: Germline and junction disagree at one end, which may indicate a read error. The chain combines TRBV4-2 with TRBJ2-2; 10 nucleotides align to TRBD2. Germline V CDR1 and CDR2: LGHNA, YNFKEQ. The CDR3 is made up of 17 amino acids. CDR3 in amino acids: CASSQVLAGALSGELFF. The CDR3 nucleotides read TGTGCCAGCAGCCAAGTGCTAGCGGGGGCCCTTAGCGGGGAGTTGTTTTTT.

This chain links TRBV5-6 with TRBJ1-4; 7 nucleotides match TRBD1. After removal of 5 bases from V and 7 bases from J, the junction contained 14 bases not matched to a gene. This CDR3 comprises 16 residues. The germline CDR1 and CDR2 sequences are SGHDT and YYEEEE. CDR3 in DNA: TGTGCCAGCAGGCACCCTGCCGGGACAGAAGGTGAAAAACTGTTTTTT. Its translation is CASRHPAGTEGEKLFF.

A note on this clonotype: A read error is possible here, since a much larger clone lies one base away. V is TRBV12-5 and J is TRBJ1-1; D uncertain. Germline lookup yields CDR1 LGHNT and CDR2 FRNRAP. The CDR3 is made up of 13 amino acids. The CDR3 bases are TGTACTAGTGGCCAAGACATGAACACTGAAGCTTTCTTT. The encoded protein is CTSGQDMNTEAFF.

This clonotype was observed a few times. This may come from a read error, since a much larger clone is one base off. The chain couples TRBV6-5 to TRBJ1-1; possibly TRBD1 for D (6 bases). Germline V gene data show CDR1 as MNHEY and CDR2 as SVGAGI. CDR3 length equals 14 residues. The CDR3 protein is CTSSYGGRYTEAFF. CDR3 DNA: TGTACCAGCAGTTACGGGGGCAGGTACACTGAAGCTTTCTTT.

In its sample, this clonotype was seen many times. The rearrangement uses TRBV12-3 or TRBV12-4 and TRBJ1-2; a possible D gene is TRBD1 (6 bases). Trimming took off 2 bases at V and 6 bases at J, with 16 bases between the two ends. CDR3 length equals 15 residues. CDR3 sequence reads: CASSLSPGAVNGYTF. CDR3 in DNA: TGTGCCAGCAGTTTAAGCCCGGGGGCGGTGAATGGCTACACCTTC.

This clonotype was counted at least ten times. The chain uses TRBV29-1 and TRBJ2-2; 11 bases line up with TRBD1. CDR3 length: 16 amino acids. Germline V CDR1 and CDR2: SQVTM, ANQGSEA. Germline trimming cut 3 bases from V and 3 bases from J; bases unmatched to any gene: 6. CDR3 region: CSVEPPGQGDTGELFF. The DNA for the CDR3 is TGCAGCGTTGAGCCCCCGGGACAGGGGGACACCGGGGAGCTGTTTTTT.

V and J are TRBV30 and TRBJ2-1, with 9 positions matching TRBD2. The CDR3 extends over 16 amino acids. Trimming removed 5 bases from V and 5 bases from J; junction bases left unmatched: 13. The V gene's germline CDR1 is GTSNPN and CDR2 SVGIG (reference sequence). The CDR3 loop is CAWDRGPSGANNEQFF. CDR3 in DNA: TGTGCCTGGGATAGGGGCCCTAGCGGGGCTAACAATGAGCAGTTCTTC.

This clonotype was seen a few times. CDR3 sequence reads: CASHGRCKTEAFF. CDR3 DNA: TGTGCCAGCCACGGCCGGTGTAAGACTGAAGCTTTCTTT. The V gene is TRBV21-1, the J gene TRBJ1-1. TRBV21-1 is designated a pseudogene. The CDR3 length is 13 residues.

As concerns this clonotype: This may be a read error: a much more frequent sequence differs by one nucleotide. The genes are TRBV6-6 and TRBJ1-4; perhaps TRBD1 as D (5 bases). Looked up from germline, CDR1 is MNHNY and CDR2 is SVGAGI (reference sequence). Between the trimmed V and J ends, which lost 4 bases and 7 bases, there was a span of 16 bases. This CDR3 is built from 15 residues. CDR3 nucleotide sequence: TGTGCCAGCAGTTCACCCCAGGGAAGTGGTGAAAAACTGTTTTTT. It encodes CASSSPQGSGEKLFF.

The V gene is TRBV28, the J gene TRBJ1-2; D is uncertain. The CDR3 spans 14 residues. Germline CDR1 and CDR2: MDHEN and SYDVKM. V was pared by 2 bases and J by 0 bases, with 7 bases between. The CDR3 here is CASSLGGANYGYTF. Written as DNA, the CDR3 is TGTGCCAGCAGTTTAGGCGGGGCTAACTATGGCTACACCTTC.

Comment on this clonotype: A read error is possible here, since a much larger clone lies one base away. V is TRBV6-2 or TRBV6-3 and J is TRBJ2-1; tentatively, D is TRBD2 (5 bases). V shed 7 bases and J shed 10 bases, with 11 bases lying between them. Looked up from germline, CDR1 is MNHEY and CDR2 is SVGEGT. The CDR3 is 11 amino acids. CDR3 sequence: CASTDGGEQFF. The CDR3 bases are TGTGCCAGCACCGATGGAGGAGAGCAGTTCTTC.

In regard to this clonotype: This could be a read error, since a much larger clone is one nucleotide away. The chain couples TRBV30 to TRBJ2-7; no firm D call. The V end lost 4 bases, the J end lost 4 bases, and 11 bases lay between the germline ends. The germline CDR1 and CDR2 sequences are GTSNPN and SVGIG (reference sequence). The CDR3 sequence is 12 residues long. CDR3 residues: CAWNNETYEQYF. In DNA form, the CDR3 reads TGTGCCTGGAATAATGAAACGTACGAGCAGTACTTC.